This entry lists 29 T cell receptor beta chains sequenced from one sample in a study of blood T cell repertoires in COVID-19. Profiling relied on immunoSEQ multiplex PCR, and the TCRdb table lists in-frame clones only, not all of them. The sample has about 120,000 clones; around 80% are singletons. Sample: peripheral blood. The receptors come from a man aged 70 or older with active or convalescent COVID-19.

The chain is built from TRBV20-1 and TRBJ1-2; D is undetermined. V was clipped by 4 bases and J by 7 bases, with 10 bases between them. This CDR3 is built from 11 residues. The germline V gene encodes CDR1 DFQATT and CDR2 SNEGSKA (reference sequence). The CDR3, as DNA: TGCAGTGCTAAGTGGGGAGCTGGCTACACCTTC. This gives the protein CSAKWGAGYTF.

In DNA, the CDR3 is TGCGCCAGCAGCCAAAATAGCGGGGCAGATACGCAGTATTTT. Protein product: CASSQNSGADTQYF. The rearrangement links TRBV5-1 to TRBJ2-3; 8 positions match TRBD2. Germline loops: CDR1 SGHRS, CDR2 YFSETQ. This CDR3 is 14 amino acids long. V dropped 4 bases and J dropped 4; count of bases not matched to a gene: 5.

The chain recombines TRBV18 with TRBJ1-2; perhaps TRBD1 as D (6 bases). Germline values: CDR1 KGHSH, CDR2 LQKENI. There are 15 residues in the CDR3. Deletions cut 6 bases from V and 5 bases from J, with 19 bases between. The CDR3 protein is CASSSNRVRDYGYTF. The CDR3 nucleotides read TGTGCCAGCTCGTCAAACAGGGTGAGGGATTATGGCTACACCTTC.

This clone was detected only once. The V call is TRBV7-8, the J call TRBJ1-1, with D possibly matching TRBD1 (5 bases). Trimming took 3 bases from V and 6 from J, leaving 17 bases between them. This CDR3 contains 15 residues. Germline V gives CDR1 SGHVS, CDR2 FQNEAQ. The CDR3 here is CASSFSPNGGAEAFF. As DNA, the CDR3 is TGTGCCAGCAGCTTCTCGCCGAACGGGGGTGCTGAAGCTTTCTTT.

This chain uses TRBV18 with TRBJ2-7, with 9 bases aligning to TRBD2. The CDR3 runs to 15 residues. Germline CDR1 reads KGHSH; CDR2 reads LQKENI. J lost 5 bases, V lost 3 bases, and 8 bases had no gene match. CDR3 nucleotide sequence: TGTGCCAGCTCACCGGGGGTAGCGGGAGACAACGAGCAGTACTTC. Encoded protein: CASSPGVAGDNEQYF.

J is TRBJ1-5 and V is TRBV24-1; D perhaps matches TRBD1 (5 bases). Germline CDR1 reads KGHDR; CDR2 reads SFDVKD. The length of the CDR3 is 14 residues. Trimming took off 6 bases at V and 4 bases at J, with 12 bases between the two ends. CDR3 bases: TGTGCCACCAGTCCCCCGGGGGGAAATCAGCCCCAGCATTTT. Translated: CATSPPGGNQPQHF.

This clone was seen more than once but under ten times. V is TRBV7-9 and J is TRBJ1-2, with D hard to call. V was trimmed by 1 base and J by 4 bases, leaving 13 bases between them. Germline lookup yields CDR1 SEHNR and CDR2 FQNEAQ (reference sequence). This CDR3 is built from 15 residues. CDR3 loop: CASSLGQALSYGYTF. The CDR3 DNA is TGTGCCAGCAGCTTAGGGCAGGCCCTTTCCTATGGCTACACCTTC.

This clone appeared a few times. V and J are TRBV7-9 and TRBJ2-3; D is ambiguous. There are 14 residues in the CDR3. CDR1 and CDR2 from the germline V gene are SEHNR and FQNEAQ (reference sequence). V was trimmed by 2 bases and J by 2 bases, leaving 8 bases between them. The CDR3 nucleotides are TGTGCCAGCAGCTTATACCAGGCCACAGATACGCAGTATTTT. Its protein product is CASSLYQATDTQYF.

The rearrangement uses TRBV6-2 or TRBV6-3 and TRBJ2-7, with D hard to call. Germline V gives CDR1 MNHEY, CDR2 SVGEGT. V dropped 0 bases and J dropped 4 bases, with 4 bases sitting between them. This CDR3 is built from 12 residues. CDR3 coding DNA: TGTGCCAGCAGTTACTCCAGATACGAGCAGTACTTC. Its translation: CASSYSRYEQYF.

The CDR3 sequence is CASSPGQGTTDTQYF. The DNA for the CDR3 is TGTGCCAGCAGCCCGGGACAGGGGACCACAGATACGCAGTATTTT. The chain couples TRBV9 to TRBJ2-3; 10 bases match TRBD1. Germline CDR1 is SGDLS and CDR2 is YYNGEE. V trimming: 4 bases; J trimming: 2 bases; junction bases outside the gene matches: 4. The CDR3 is made up of 15 amino acids. The whole variable domain, filled in from reference TRBV9 and TRBJ2-3, reads DSGVTQTPKHLITATGQRVTLRCSPRSGDLSVYWYQQSLDQGLQFLIQYYNGEERAKGNILERFSAQQFPDLHSELNLSSLELGDSALYFCASSPGQGTTDTQYFGPGTRLTVL.

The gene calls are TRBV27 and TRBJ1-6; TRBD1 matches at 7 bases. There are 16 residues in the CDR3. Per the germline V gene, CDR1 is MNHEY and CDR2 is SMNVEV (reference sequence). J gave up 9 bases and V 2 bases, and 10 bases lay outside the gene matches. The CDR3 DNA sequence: TGTGCCAGCAGTTTAGAGGGGGCCCTCAGGGCTTCACCCCTCCACTTT. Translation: CASSLEGALRASPLHF.

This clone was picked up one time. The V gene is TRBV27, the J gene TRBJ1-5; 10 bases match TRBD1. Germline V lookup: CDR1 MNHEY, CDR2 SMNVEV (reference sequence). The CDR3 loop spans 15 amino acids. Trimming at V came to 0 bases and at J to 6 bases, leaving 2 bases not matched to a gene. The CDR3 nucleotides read TGTGCCAGCAGTTTATCGACAGGGGGCGGTCAGCCCCAGCATTTT. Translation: CASSLSTGGGQPQHF.

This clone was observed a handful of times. In DNA, the CDR3 is TGTGCCAGCAGACCACCGGGACTAGCGGGAGGAAATGAGCAGTTCTTC. Translated: CASRPPGLAGGNEQFF. This chain connects TRBV28 to TRBJ2-1; 15 bases are shared with TRBD2. Germline CDR1 and CDR2: MDHEN and SYDVKM. Trimming took 6 bases from V and 7 from J; bases not matched to a gene: 7. The CDR3 runs to 16 residues. Drawing the rest from reference TRBV28 and TRBJ2-1, the complete variable domain is DVKVTQSSRYLVKRTGEKVFLECVQDMDHENMFWYRQDPGLGLRLIYFSYDVKMKEKGDIPEGYSVSREKKERFSLILESASTNQTSMYLCASRPPGLAGGNEQFFGPGTRLTVL.

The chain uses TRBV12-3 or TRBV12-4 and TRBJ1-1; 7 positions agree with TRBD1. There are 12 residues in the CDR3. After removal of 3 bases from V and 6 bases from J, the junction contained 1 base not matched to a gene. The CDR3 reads CASSFRGAEAFF. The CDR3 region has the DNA TGTGCCAGCAGTTTCAGGGGGGCTGAAGCTTTCTTT.

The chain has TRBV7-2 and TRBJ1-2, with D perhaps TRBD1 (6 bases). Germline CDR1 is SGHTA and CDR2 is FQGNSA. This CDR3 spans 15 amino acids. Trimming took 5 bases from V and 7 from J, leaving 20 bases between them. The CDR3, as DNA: TGTGCCAGCAGCCCTACTGCGGGGGCCTGGGCTGGCTACACCTTC. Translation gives CASSPTAGAWAGYTF.

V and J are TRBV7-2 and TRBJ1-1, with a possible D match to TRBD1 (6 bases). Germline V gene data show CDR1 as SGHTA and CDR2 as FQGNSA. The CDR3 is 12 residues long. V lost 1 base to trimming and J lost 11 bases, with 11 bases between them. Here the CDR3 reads CASSLGAGEAFF. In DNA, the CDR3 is TGTGCCAGCAGCTTAGGGGCAGGGGAGGCTTTCTTT. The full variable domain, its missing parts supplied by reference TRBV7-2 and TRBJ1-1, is GAGVSQSPSNKVTEKGKDVELRCDPISGHTALYWYRQSLGQGLEFLIYFQGNSAPDKSGLPSDRFSAERTGGSVSTLTIQRTQQEDSAVYLCASSLGAGEAFFGQGTRLTVV.

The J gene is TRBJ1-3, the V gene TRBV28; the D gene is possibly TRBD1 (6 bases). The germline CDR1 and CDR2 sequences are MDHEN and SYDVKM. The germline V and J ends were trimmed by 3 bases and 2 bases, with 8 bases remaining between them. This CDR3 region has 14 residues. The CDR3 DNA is TGTGCCAGCAGTTTTACAGGGACTGGAAACACCATATATTTT. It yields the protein CASSFTGTGNTIYF.

CDR3 in DNA: TGTGCCAGCAGTCAGGGGGGTTATAATTCACCCCTCCACTTT. Amino acid sequence: CASSQGGYNSPLHF. J is TRBJ1-6 and V is TRBV25-1, with 7 nucleotides matching TRBD1. V gave up 5 bases and J gave up 4 bases; unmatched junction bases: 2. Germline V gene lookup returns CDR1 MGHDK and CDR2 SYGVNS. The CDR3 runs 14 residues. Full variable domain (outside the CDR3, taken from reference TRBV25-1 and TRBJ1-6): EADIYQTPRYLVIGTGKKITLECSQTMGHDKMYWYQQDPGMELHLIHYSYGVNSTEKGDLSSESTVSRIRTEHFPLTLESARPSHTSQYLCASSQGGYNSPLHFGNGTRLTVT.

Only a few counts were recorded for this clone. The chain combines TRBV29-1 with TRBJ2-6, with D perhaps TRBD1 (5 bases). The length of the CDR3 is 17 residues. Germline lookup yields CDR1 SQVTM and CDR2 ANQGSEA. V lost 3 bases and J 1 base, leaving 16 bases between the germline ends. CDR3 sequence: CSVEGWGTSSGANVLTF. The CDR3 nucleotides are TGCAGCGTTGAGGGTTGGGGCACCTCTTCTGGGGCCAACGTCCTGACTTTC.

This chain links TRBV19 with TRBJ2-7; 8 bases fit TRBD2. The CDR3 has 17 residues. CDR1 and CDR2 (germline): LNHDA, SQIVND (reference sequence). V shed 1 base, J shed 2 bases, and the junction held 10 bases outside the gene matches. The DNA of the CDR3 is TGTGCCAGTAGTATAGGTCTTTGGACGGGAGGGACCTACGAGCAGTACTTC. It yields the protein CASSIGLWTGGTYEQYF. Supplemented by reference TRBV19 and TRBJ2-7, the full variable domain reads DGGITQSPKYLFRKEGQNVTLSCEQNLNHDAMYWYRQDPGQGLRLIYYSQIVNDFQKGDIAEGYSVSREKKESFPLTVTSAQKNPTAFYLCASSIGLWTGGTYEQYFGPGTRLTVT.

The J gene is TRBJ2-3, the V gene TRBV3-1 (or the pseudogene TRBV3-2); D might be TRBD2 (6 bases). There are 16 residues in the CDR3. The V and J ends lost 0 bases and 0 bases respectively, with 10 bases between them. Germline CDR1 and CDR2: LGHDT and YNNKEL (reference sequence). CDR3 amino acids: CASSQDWGTSTDTQYF. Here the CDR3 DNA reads TGTGCCAGCAGCCAAGATTGGGGGACTAGCACAGATACGCAGTATTTT.

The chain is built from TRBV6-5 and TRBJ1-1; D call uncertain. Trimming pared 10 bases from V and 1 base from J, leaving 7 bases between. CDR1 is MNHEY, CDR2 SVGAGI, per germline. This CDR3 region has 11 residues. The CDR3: CATRENTEAFF. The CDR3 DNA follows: TGTGCCACCCGGGAGAACACTGAAGCTTTCTTT.

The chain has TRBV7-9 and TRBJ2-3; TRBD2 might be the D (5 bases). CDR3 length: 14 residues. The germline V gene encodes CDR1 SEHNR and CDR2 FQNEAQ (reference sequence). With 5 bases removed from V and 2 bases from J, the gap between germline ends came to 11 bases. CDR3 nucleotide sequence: TGTGCCAGCAGCCGTCGGGGTTCCACAGATACGCAGTATTTT. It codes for CASSRRGSTDTQYF.

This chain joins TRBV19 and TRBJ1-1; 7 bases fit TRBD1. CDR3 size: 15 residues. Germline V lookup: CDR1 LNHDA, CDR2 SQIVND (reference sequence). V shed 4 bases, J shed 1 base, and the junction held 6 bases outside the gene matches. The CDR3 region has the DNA TGTGCCAGTAGTACGAGGGGGCAGCGGAACACTGAAGCTTTCTTT. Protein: CASSTRGQRNTEAFF.

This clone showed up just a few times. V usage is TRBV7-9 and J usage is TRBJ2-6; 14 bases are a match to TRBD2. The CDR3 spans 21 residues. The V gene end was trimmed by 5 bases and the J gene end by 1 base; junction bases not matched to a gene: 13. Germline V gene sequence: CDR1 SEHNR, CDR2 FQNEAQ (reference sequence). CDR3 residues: CASSTGLAGGMARSGANVLTF. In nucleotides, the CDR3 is TGTGCCAGCAGCACCGGACTAGCGGGGGGCATGGCCCGATCTGGGGCCAACGTCCTGACTTTC. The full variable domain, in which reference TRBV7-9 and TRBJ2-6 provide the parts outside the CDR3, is DTGVSQNPRHKITKRGQNVTFRCDPISEHNRLYWYRQTLGQGPEFLTYFQNEAQLEKSRLLSDRFSAERPKGSFSTLEIQRTEQGDSAMYLCASSTGLAGGMARSGANVLTFGAGSRLTVL.

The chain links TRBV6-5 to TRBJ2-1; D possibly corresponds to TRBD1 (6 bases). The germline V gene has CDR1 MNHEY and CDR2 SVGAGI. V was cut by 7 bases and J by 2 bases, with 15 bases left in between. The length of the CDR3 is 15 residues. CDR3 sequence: CASKYGTLPYNEQFF. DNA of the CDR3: TGTGCCAGCAAGTACGGGACACTCCCCTACAATGAGCAGTTCTTC.

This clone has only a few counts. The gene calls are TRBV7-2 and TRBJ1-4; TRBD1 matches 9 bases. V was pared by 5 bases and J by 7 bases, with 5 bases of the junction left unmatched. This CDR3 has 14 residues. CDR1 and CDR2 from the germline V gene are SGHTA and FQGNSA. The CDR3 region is CASSQGQGIEKLFF. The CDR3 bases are TGTGCCAGCAGCCAGGGACAGGGTATTGAAAAACTGTTTTTT.

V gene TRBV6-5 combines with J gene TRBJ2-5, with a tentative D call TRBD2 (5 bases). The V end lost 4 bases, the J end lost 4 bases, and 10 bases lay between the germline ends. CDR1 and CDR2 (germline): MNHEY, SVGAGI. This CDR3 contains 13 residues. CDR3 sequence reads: CASSSLAGETQYF. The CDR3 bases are TGTGCCAGCAGTTCCCTAGCTGGAGAGACCCAGTACTTC.

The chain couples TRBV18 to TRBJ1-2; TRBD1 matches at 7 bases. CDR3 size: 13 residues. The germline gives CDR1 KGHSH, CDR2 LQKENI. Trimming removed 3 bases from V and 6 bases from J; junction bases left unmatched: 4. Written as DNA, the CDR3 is TGTGCCAGCTCACCCGACAGGGAGAATGGCTACACCTTC. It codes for CASSPDRENGYTF.